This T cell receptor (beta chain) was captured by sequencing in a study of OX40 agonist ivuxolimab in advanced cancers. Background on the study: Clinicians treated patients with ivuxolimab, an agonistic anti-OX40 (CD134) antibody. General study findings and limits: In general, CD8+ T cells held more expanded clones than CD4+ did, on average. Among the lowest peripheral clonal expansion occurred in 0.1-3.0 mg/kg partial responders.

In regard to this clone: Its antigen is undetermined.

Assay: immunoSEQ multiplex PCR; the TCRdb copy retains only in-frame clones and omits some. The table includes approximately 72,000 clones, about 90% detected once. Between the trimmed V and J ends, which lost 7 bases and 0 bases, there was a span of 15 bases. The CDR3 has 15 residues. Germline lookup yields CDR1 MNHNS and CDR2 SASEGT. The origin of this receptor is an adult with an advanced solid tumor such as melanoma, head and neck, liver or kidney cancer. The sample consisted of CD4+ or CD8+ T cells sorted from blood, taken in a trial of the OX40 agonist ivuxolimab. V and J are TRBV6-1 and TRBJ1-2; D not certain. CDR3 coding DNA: TGTGCCAGCACGTCAGGCGGACCATCTAACTATGGCTACACCTTC. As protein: CASTSGGPSNYGYTF.